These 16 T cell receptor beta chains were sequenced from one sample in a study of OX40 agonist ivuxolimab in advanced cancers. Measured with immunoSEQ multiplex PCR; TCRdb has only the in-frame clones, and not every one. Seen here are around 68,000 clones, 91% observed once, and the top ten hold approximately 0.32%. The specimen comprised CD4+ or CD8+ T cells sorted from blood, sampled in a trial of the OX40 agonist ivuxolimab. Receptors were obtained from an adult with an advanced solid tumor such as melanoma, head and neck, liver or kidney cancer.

The CDR3 here is CASTGTSAGELFF. For the CDR3, the DNA is TGCGCCAGCACCGGGACTAGCGCCGGGGAGCTGTTTTTT. The chain joins TRBV10-1 to TRBJ2-2; TRBD2 aligns across 10 bases. V lost 7 bases to trimming and J lost 6 bases; unmatched junction nucleotides: 2. Germline assignment: CDR1 WNHNN and CDR2 SYGVQD (reference sequence). The CDR3 contains 13 residues.

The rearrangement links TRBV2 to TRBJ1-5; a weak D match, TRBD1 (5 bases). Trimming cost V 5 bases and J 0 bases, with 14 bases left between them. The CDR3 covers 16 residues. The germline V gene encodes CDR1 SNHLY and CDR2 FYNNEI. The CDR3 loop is CASSLFLTDSNQPQHF. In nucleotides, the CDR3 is TGTGCCAGCAGTCTATTCTTGACAGATAGCAATCAGCCCCAGCATTTT.

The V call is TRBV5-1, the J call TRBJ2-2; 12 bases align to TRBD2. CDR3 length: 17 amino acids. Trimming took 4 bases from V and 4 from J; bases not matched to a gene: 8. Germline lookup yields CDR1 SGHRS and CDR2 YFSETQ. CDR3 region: CASSLVLAGGSTGELFF. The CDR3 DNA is TGCGCCAGCAGCCTGGTTCTAGCGGGAGGGTCCACCGGGGAGCTGTTTTTT. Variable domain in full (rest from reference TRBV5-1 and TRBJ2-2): KAGVTQTPRYLIKTRGQQVTLSCSPISGHRSVSWYQQTPGQGLQFLFEYFSETQRNKGNFPGRFSGRQFSNSRSEMNVSTLELGDSALYLCASSLVLAGGSTGELFFGEGSRLTVL.

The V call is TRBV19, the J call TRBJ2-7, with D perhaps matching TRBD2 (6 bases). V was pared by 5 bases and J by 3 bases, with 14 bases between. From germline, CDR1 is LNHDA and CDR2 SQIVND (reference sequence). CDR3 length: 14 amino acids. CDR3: CASSGRDRLYEQYF. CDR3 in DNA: TGTGCCAGTAGTGGGCGGGACCGACTCTACGAGCAGTACTTC.

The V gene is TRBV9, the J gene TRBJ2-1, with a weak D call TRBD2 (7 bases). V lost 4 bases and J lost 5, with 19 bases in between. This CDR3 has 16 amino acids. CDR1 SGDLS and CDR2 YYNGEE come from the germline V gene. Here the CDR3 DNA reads TGTGCCAGCAGCTTACAGGGTAACGGGAGGAACAATGAGCAGTTCTTC. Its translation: CASSLQGNGRNNEQFF.

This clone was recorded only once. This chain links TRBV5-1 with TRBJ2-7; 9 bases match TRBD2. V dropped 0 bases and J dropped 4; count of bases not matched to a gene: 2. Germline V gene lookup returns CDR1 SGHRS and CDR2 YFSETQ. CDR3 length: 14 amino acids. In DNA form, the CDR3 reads TGCGCCAGCAGCTTGGGAGCGGGAGGTTACGAGCAGTACTTC. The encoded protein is CASSLGAGGYEQYF.

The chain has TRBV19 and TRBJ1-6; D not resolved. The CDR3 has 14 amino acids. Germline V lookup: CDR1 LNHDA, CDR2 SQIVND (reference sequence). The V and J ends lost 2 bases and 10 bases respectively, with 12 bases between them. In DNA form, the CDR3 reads TGTGCCAGTAGTATACTCCAGTTTCGATCACCCCTCCACTTT. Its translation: CASSILQFRSPLHF.

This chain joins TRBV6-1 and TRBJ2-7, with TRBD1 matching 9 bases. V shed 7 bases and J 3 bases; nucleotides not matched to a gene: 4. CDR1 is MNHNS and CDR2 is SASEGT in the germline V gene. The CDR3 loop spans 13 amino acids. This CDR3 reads CASKPGQGYEQYF. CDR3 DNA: TGTGCCAGCAAACCGGGACAGGGCTACGAGCAGTACTTC.

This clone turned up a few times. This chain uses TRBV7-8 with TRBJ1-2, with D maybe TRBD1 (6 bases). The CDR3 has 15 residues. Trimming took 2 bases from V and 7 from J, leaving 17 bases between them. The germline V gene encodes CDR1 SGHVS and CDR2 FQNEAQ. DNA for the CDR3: TGTGCCAGCAGCTTATTTGACAGGACAACGGGTGGCTACACCTTC. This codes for CASSLFDRTTGGYTF.

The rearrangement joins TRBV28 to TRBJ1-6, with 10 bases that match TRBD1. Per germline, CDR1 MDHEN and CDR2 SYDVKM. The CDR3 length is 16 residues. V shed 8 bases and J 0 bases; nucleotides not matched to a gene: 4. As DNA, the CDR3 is TGTGCCAGCCTGGGACAGGGGAGCTCCTATAATTCACCCCTCCACTTT. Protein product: CASLGQGSSYNSPLHF.

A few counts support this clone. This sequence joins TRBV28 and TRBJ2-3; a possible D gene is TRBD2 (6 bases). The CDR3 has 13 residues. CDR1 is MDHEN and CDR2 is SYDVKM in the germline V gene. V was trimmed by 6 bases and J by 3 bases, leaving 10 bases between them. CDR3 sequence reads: CASSEGLTDTQYF. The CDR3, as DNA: TGTGCCAGCAGCGAGGGACTTACAGATACGCAGTATTTT.

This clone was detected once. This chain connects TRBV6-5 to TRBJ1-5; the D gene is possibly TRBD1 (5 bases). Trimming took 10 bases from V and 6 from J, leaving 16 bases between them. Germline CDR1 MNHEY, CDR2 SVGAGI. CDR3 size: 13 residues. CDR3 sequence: CATAPGLSQPQHF. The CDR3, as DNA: TGTGCCACAGCCCCAGGGTTAAGTCAGCCCCAGCATTTT.

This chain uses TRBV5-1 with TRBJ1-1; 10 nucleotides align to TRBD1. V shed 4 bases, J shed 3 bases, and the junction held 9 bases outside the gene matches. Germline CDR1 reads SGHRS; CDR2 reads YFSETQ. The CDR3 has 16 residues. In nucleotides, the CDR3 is TGCGCCAGCAGCCCAGGGACAGGGGTACTGGACACTGAAGCTTTCTTT. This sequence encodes CASSPGTGVLDTEAFF.

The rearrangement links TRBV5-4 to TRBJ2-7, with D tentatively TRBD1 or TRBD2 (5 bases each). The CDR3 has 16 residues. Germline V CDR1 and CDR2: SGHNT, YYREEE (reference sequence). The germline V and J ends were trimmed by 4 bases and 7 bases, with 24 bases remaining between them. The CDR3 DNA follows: TGTGCCAGCAGCGAGCGCTTATGGGGACCTCAGAGGGAGCAGTACTTC. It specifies CASSERLWGPQREQYF.

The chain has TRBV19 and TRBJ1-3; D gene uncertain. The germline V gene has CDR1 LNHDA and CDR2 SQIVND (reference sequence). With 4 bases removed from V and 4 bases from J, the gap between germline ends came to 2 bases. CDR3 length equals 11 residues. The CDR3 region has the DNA TGTGCCAGTAGTACCGGAAACACCATATATTTT. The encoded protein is CASSTGNTIYF.

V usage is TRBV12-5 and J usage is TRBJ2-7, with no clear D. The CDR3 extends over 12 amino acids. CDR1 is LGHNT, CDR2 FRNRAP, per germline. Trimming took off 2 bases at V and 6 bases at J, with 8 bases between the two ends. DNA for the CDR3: TGTGCTAGTGGTTTGTTTTCGCGCGAGCAGTACTTC. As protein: CASGLFSREQYF.